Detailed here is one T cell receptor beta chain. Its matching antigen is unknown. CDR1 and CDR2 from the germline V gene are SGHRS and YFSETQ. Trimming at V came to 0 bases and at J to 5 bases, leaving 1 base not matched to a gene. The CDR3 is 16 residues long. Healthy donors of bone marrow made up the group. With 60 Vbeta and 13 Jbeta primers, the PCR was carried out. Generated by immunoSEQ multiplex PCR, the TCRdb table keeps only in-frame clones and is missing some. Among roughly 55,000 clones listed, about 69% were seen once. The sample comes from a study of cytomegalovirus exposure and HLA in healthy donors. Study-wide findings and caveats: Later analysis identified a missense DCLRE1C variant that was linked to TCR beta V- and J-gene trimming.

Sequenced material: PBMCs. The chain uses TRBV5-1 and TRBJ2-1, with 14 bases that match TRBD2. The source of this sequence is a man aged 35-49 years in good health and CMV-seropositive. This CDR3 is CASSLGLAGGNNEQFF. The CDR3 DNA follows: TGCGCCAGCAGCTTGGGACTAGCGGGGGGGAACAATGAGCAGTTCTTC.